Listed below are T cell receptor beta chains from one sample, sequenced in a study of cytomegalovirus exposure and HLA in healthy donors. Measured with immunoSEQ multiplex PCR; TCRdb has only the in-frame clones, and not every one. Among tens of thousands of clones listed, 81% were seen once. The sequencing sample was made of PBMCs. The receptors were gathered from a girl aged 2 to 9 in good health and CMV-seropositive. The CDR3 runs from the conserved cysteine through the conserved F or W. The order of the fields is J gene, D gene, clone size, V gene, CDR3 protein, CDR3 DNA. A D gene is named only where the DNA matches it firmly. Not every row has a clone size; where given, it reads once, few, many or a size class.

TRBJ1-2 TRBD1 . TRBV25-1 CASSDANPGTGETF TGTGCCAGCAGTGACGCCAACCCCGGGACAGGGGAAACCTTC
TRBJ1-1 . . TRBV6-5 CASSYSQLAPPFF TGTGCCAGCAGTTACTCCCAACTCGCCCCACCTTTCTTT
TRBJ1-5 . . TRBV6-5 CASSPGLANQPQHF TGTGCCAGCAGCCCTGGACTGGCAAATCAGCCCCAGCATTTT
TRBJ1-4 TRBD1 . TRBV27 CASSPNDRGIWIRTNEKLFF TGTGCCAGCAGCCCGAATGACAGGGGAATTTGGATAAGAACTAATGAAAAACTGTTTTTT
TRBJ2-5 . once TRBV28 CASSFQGGTQYF TGTGCCAGCAGTTTCCAGGGTGGGACCCAGTACTTC
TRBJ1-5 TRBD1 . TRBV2 CASSATGYQPQHF TGTGCCAGCAGTGCGACAGGGTATCAGCCCCAGCATTTT
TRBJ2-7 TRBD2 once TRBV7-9 CASSSPGLAMYEQYF TGTGCCAGCAGCTCGCCGGGACTAGCGATGTACGAGCAGTACTTC
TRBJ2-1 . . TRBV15 CATKSGVNNEQFF TGTGCCACCAAATCAGGGGTGAACAATGAGCAGTTCTTC
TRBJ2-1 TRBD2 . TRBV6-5 CASSYGLGVGEQFF TGTGCCAGCAGTTACGGACTAGGGGTCGGCGAGCAGTTCTTC
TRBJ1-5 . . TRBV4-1 CASSQEGVSDGQPQHF TGCGCCAGCAGCCAAGAAGGGGTTTCGGACGGTCAGCCCCAGCATTTT
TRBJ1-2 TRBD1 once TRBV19 CASSISGTGVFTF TGTGCCAGTAGTATCTCCGGGACAGGGGTTTTCACCTTC
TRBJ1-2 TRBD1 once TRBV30 CAWSQGALGGYTF TGTGCCTGGAGTCAGGGGGCTCTTGGCGGCTACACCTTC
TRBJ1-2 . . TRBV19 CATYRGLGYGYTF TGTGCCACTTACCGGGGGTTGGGGTATGGCTACACCTTC
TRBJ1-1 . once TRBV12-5 CASGFYIAGTMNTEAFF TGTGCTAGTGGTTTCTACATAGCAGGGACAATGAACACTGAAGCTTTCTTT
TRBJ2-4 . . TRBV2 CASSPMAMGSTTKNIQYF TGTGCCAGCAGTCCGATGGCCATGGGGAGTACGACCAAAAACATTCAGTACTTC
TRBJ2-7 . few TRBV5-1 CASSLGAEVMLEQYF TGCGCCAGCAGCTTGGGGGCAGAAGTGATGTTGGAGCAGTACTTC
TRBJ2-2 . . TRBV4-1 CASSQDKYRETGELFF TGCGCCAGCAGCCAAGATAAGTACAGGGAAACCGGGGAGCTGTTTTTT
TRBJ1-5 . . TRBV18 CASSYQRGDNSNQPQHF TGTGCCAGCTCGTATCAACGGGGTGATAATAGCAATCAGCCCCAGCATTTT
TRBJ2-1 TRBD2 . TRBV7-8 CASSVGTRAYNEQFF TGTGCCAGCAGCGTAGGGACTAGAGCCTACAATGAGCAGTTCTTC
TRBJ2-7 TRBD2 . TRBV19 CASSLSGRRGEQYF TGTGCCAGTAGCCTTAGCGGGAGACGTGGCGAGCAGTACTTC
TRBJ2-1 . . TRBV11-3 CASSSGGLYNEQFF TGTGCCAGCAGCTCAGGGGGGCTCTACAATGAGCAGTTCTTC
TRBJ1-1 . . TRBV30 CAWSAQGNTEAFF TGTGCCTGGAGTGCGCAGGGTAACACTGAAGCTTTCTTT
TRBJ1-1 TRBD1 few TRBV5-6 CASSSYLTGMNTEAFF TGTGCCAGCAGCTCATACTTGACAGGGATGAACACTGAAGCTTTCTTT
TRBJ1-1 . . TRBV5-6 CASTIRGLTNTEAFF TGTGCCAGCACCATCCGGGGACTTACGAACACTGAAGCTTTCTTT
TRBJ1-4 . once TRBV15 CATSRGSPGAGEKLFF TGTGCCACCAGCAGAGGGAGCCCAGGGGCTGGAGAAAAACTGTTTTTT
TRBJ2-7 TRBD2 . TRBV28 CASSLRLAGGPSSYEQYF TGTGCCAGCAGTTTAAGACTAGCGGGAGGCCCGAGCTCCTACGAGCAGTACTTC
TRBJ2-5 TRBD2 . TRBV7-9 CASSLEASGRAETQYF TGTGCCAGCAGCTTAGAGGCTAGCGGGAGGGCGGAGACCCAGTACTTC
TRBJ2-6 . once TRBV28 CASSLTSSGANVLTF TGTGCCAGCAGCTTGACTAGCTCTGGGGCCAACGTCCTGACTTTC
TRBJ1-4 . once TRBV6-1 CARNRALFEKLFF TGTGCCCGAAACAGGGCGTTGTTTGAAAAACTGTTTTTT
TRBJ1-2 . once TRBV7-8 CASSLLQGFDGYTF TGTGCCAGCAGCTTATTGCAGGGATTCGATGGCTACACCTTC
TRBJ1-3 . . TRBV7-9 CASSLVSGNTIYF TGTGCCAGCAGCTTAGTTTCAGGAAACACCATATATTTT
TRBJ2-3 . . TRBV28 CASSSQVHSWDTQYF TGTGCCAGCAGTTCCCAGGTCCATTCGTGGGATACGCAGTATTTT
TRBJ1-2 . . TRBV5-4 CASSLGAGEVYTF TGTGCCAGCAGCTTAGGGGCAGGGGAAGTCTACACCTTC
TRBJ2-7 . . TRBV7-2 CASSSRFSDEQYF TGTGCCAGCAGCTCCCGTTTCAGCGACGAGCAGTACTTC
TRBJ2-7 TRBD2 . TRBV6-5 CASIRTSGSYEQYF TGTGCCAGCATTAGGACTAGCGGGAGTTACGAGCAGTACTTC
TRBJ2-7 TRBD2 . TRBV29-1 CSVVPLAGDEQYF TGCAGCGTTGTCCCCCTAGCGGGAGACGAGCAGTACTTC
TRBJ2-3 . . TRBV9 CASSVLTIPTDTQYF TGTGCCAGCAGCGTATTGACAATTCCTACAGATACGCAGTATTTT
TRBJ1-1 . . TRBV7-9 CASSPLGGKYEAFF TGTGCCAGCAGCCCCCTCGGGGGAAAATATGAAGCTTTCTTT
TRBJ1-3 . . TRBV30 CAWSPPGAAGNTIYF TGTGCCTGGAGTCCCCCTGGGGCTGCGGGAAACACCATATATTTT
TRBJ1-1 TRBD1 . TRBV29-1 CSVEPTQGVGVAFF TGCAGCGTTGAACCTACACAGGGGGTAGGCGTTGCTTTCTTT
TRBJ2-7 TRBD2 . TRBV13 CASSSFGTSNEQYF TGTGCCAGCAGCTCCTTCGGGACTAGCAACGAGCAGTACTTC
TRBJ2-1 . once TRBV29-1 CSVDRGDEQFF TGCAGCGTTGACAGGGGCGATGAGCAGTTCTTC
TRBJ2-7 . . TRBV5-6 CASSLAWTAYSYEQYF TGTGCCAGCAGCTTGGCTTGGACAGCTTACTCCTACGAGCAGTACTTC
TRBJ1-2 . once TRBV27 CASSKGHGYTF TGTGCCAGCAGTAAGGGGCATGGCTACACCTTC
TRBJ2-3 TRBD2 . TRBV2 CASSAQAGGADTQYF TGTGCCAGCAGTGCACAAGCGGGGGGGGCAGATACGCAGTATTTT
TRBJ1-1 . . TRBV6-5 CASSFQGYEAFF TGTGCCAGCAGTTTCCAGGGGTATGAAGCTTTCTTT
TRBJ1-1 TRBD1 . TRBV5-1 CASSLGQGATEAFF TGCGCCAGCAGCCTGGGACAGGGGGCAACTGAAGCTTTCTTT
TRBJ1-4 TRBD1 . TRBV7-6 CASSLVNRRGQGNEKLFF TGTGCCAGCAGCTTAGTGAACAGGCGGGGACAGGGGAATGAAAAACTGTTTTTT